This T cell receptor beta chain was sequenced in a study of cytomegalovirus exposure and HLA in healthy donors. Study-wide points: The study put 160 or so TCR beta chains on its list as cytomegalovirus-associated. Reports indicate that TCR beta sequences accurately predicted the HLA-A and HLA-B alleles of most subjects.

The PCR used 60 Vbeta and 13 Jbeta primers. TCRdb's table, derived via immunoSEQ multiplex PCR, lists solely in-frame clones and lacks some. The repertoire has about 210,000 clones, roughly 84% of them found once; the top ten carry 0.24%. Germline lookup yields CDR1 SGHDT and CDR2 YYEEEE. The V and J ends lost 4 bases and 2 bases, in that order; junction bases with no gene match: 13. The CDR3 loop spans 17 amino acids. Of note for this clone: Its antigen is not identified.

Material: PBMCs. The genes are TRBV5-6 and TRBJ2-5, with TRBD1 identical over 8 bases. The sequence was collected from a girl aged 2-10 years in good health and CMV-seronegative. The CDR3 nucleotides read TGTGCCAGCAGCGCTATACATCAGGGGGCGTTACAAGAGACCCAGTACTTC. It encodes CASSAIHQGALQETQYF.